The entry that follows covers one T cell receptor (beta chain) sequence. This sample was taken from a study of control samples from healthy donors and cancer patients. The germline V gene encodes CDR1 SGHAT and CDR2 FQNNGV. The CDR3 covers 16 residues. V shed 6 bases and J 4 bases; nucleotides not matched to a gene: 8. Generated by immunoSEQ multiplex PCR, the TCRdb table keeps only in-frame clones and is missing some. Among 400,000 to 500,000 clones, 90% were seen once, and the ten largest hold approximately 6.3%. The origin of this receptor is a man aged 35 to 55 with head and neck cancer. The sample comprised PBMCs. The V call is TRBV11-2, the J call TRBJ2-1; 11 bases fit TRBD2. The CDR3 DNA follows: TGTGCCAGCAGTCAAGCGGGACTAGCGGCTTACAATGAGCAGTTCTTC. It yields the protein CASSQAGLAAYNEQFF.